These 5 T cell receptor beta chains were all obtained from the same sample, sequenced in a study of type 1 regulatory T cells. Each CDR3 protein is one row after TCRdb ran MiXCR on the reads. The table shows approximately 23,000 distinct CDR3 sequences, with roughly two thirds occurring only once. Their antigens are not known. Sequencing used cultured T cells, either the whole culture or a sorted T cell fraction (not recorded which). Described subset: Tr1-enriched cell product generated in vitro against host alloantigens. These receptors all come from a human donor in good health.

The chain carries TRBV24-1 and TRBJ2-3, with D hard to call. Per germline, CDR1 KGHDR and CDR2 SFDVKD. Trimming stripped 3 bases from V and 0 bases from J, with 12 bases between. The CDR3 spans 16 residues. CDR3 coding DNA: TGTGCCACCAGTGATCAGACCAATTCTAGCACAGATACGCAGTATTTT. Translated: CATSDQTNSSTDTQYF.

This chain links TRBV30 with TRBJ1-3, with a tentative D call TRBD1 (5 bases). V shed 2 bases and J shed 2 bases, with 13 bases lying between them. The CDR3 consists of 15 residues. CDR1 is GTSNPN, CDR2 SVGIG, per germline (reference sequence). The CDR3 DNA follows: TGTGCCTGGAGTCGTCCCGGGACGGCTGGAAACACCATATATTTT. It translates to CAWSRPGTAGNTIYF. The whole variable domain, filled in from reference TRBV30 and TRBJ1-3, reads SQTIHQWPATLVQPVGSPLSLECTVEGTSNPNLYWYRQAAGRGLQLLFYSVGIGQISSEVPQNLSASRPQDRQFILSSKKLLLSDSGFYLCAWSRPGTAGNTIYFGEGSWLTVV.

The chain joins TRBV18 to TRBJ1-2; TRBD1 matches 8 bases. CDR1 and CDR2 from the germline V gene are KGHSH and LQKENI. V was pared by 5 bases and J by 4 bases, with 6 bases of the junction left unmatched. The CDR3 totals 14 residues. The CDR3: CASSFDRGVYGYTF. In nucleotides, the CDR3 is TGTGCCAGCTCATTCGACAGGGGTGTCTATGGCTACACCTTC. Full variable domain (outside the CDR3, taken from reference TRBV18 and TRBJ1-2): NAGVMQNPRHLVRRRGQEARLRCSPMKGHSHVYWYRQLPEEGLKFMVYLQKENIIDESGMPKERFSAEFPKEGPSILRIQQVVRGDSAAYFCASSFDRGVYGYTFGSGTRLTVV.

This chain joins TRBV6-5 and TRBJ2-5; TRBD2 might be the D (5 bases). This CDR3 region has 14 residues. Deletions cut 0 bases from V and 6 bases from J, with 11 bases between. CDR1 MNHEY and CDR2 SVGAGI come from the germline V gene. The DNA of the CDR3 is TGTGCCAGCAGTTACTCGACGGGGATACAGACCCAGTACTTC. This encodes CASSYSTGIQTQYF.

The chain combines TRBV20-1 with TRBJ2-1; TRBD1 aligns across 10 bases. There are 17 residues in the CDR3. The trim removed 6 bases at V and 4 bases at J, leaving 15 bases unmatched. Germline-derived CDR1 and CDR2 are DFQATT and SNEGSKA (reference sequence). The DNA for the CDR3 is TGCAGTGCCATCCCCCGAGGCGGGACAGGGGTGTACAATGAGCAGTTCTTC. It translates to CSAIPRGGTGVYNEQFF.